Listed below are T cell receptor beta chains from one sample, sequenced in a study of shared T cell receptors in the human thymus. Sequencing was performed with immunoSEQ multiplex PCR; in TCRdb, only in-frame clones are kept and a portion is missing. In the table there are 600,000 to 900,000 clones, over 75% of which are singletons. These data are also associated with another study on human thymus T cells.

The sequenced sample was thymocytes. These receptors came from a girl in the first two years of life with a congenital heart defect. The CDR3 runs from the conserved cysteine through the conserved F or W. A D gene is named only where the DNA matches it firmly. Part of the rows lack a size; the others show once, few, many or a class for expanded clones.

V gene	D gene	J gene	clone size	CDR3 protein	CDR3 DNA
TRBV5-1	-	TRBJ1-3	-	CASTLGGPPGGNTIYF	TGCGCCAGCACCCTGGGGGGACCCCCAGGCGGAAACACCATATATTTT
TRBV11-2	-	TRBJ1-2	few	CASSPRQYYGYTF	TGTGCCAGCAGCCCCCGACAATACTATGGCTACACCTTC
TRBV21-1	-	TRBJ2-5	-	CASSKELGPGSQETQYF	TGTGCCAGCAGCAAAGAGTTGGGGCCAGGCTCCCAAGAGACCCAGTACTTC
TRBV10-2	-	TRBJ2-7	-	CASSESSVTGRPSYEQYF	TGCGCCAGCAGTGAGTCGAGTGTAACAGGGCGGCCTTCCTACGAGCAGTACTTC
TRBV4-2	-	TRBJ1-4	-	CASSQAPARVSNEKLFF	TGTGCCAGCAGCCAAGCCCCGGCCAGGGTGTCTAATGAAAAACTGTTTTTT
TRBV4-1	-	TRBJ1-1	-	CASSQDRPGGRTEAFF	TGCGCCAGCAGCCAAGATAGACCGGGGGGCAGGACTGAAGCTTTCTTT
TRBV5-1	-	TRBJ2-7	once	CASSFGHDPYEQYF	TGCGCCAGCAGCTTTGGACACGATCCCTACGAGCAGTACTTC
TRBV14	TRBD1	TRBJ1-1	-	CASSSYLPGQGAGEAFF	TGTGCCAGCAGCTCCTACTTACCGGGACAGGGGGCAGGGGAAGCTTTCTTT
TRBV5-1	-	TRBJ1-4	-	CASSLSAGGKEKLFF	TGCGCCAGCAGCTTGTCCGCCGGGGGAAAGGAAAAACTGTTTTTT
TRBV5-1	-	TRBJ2-7	-	CASSVGLKIYEQYF	TGCGCCAGCAGCGTTGGACTTAAAATCTACGAGCAGTACTTC
TRBV10-3	TRBD1	TRBJ1-2	-	CAIEPQGTGDGYTF	TGTGCCATCGAGCCGCAAGGTACAGGGGATGGCTACACCTTC
TRBV7-2	-	TRBJ1-6	once	CASSLLIPGARYNSPLHF	TGTGCCAGCAGCTTACTCATCCCAGGGGCACGCTATAATTCACCCCTCCACTTT
TRBV13	TRBD1	TRBJ1-2	-	CASSPQGQGGYTF	TGTGCCAGCAGCCCCCAGGGACAGGGAGGCTACACCTTC
TRBV18	TRBD2	TRBJ2-2	-	CASSPLGSGGPTGELFF	TGTGCCAGCTCACCACTTGGAAGCGGGGGGCCCACCGGGGAGCTGTTTTTT